Presented here are 17 T cell receptor beta chains from one specimen sequenced in a study of pediatric ulcerative colitis. The protocol was immunoSEQ multiplex PCR, while the TCRdb copy is restricted to in-frame clones and leaves out a portion. The sample lists about 60,000 clones; 87% were seen once. What was sequenced was blood. All receptors come from a boy aged 10-17 years who was a control in a study of pediatric ulcerative colitis.

CDR3 protein: CAGVVDRDTGDVYGYTF. The CDR3 DNA sequence: TGTGCCGGAGTCGTGGACAGGGACACGGGGGACGTCTATGGCTACACCTTC. The chain employs TRBV2 and TRBJ1-2; TRBD1 matches 8 bases. In germline, CDR1 is SNHLY, CDR2 FYNNEI. The CDR3 loop spans 17 amino acids. After removal of 11 bases from V and 4 bases from J, the junction contained 21 bases not matched to a gene.

V gene TRBV11-3 combines with J gene TRBJ2-1; no definite D call. The CDR3 sequence is 13 residues long. Germline assignment: CDR1 SGHNT and CDR2 YENEEA. Trimming removed 4 bases from V and 7 bases from J, with 11 bases in between. The CDR3 nucleotides are TGTGCCAGCAGCTACTCTGAGACAAATGAGCAGTTCTTC. Its translation: CASSYSETNEQFF.

In its sample, this clone was seen once. This rearrangement joins TRBV6-5 to TRBJ1-4, with 7 bases aligning to TRBD1. The germline CDR1 and CDR2 sequences are MNHEY and SVGAGI. V was clipped by 7 bases and J by 4 bases; unmatched bases: 6. This CDR3 region has 14 residues. CDR3 loop: CASKPGQNNEKLFF. CDR3 in DNA: TGTGCCAGCAAACCGGGACAGAATAATGAAAAACTGTTTTTT.

The chain recombines TRBV25-1 with TRBJ1-4, with 7 positions matching TRBD1. The junction had 7 bases not matched to a gene; V was cut back by 4 bases and J by 2 bases. This CDR3 has 16 amino acids. The V gene's germline CDR1 is MGHDK and CDR2 SYGVNS. The CDR3 here is CASSGYDRVTNEKLFF. Written as DNA, the CDR3 is TGTGCCAGCAGTGGGTATGACAGGGTCACTAATGAAAAACTGTTTTTT.

The rearrangement uses TRBV6-1 and TRBJ1-1; tentative D call: TRBD1 (5 bases). This CDR3 is 14 amino acids long. V lost 5 bases and J 1 base, leaving 11 bases between the germline ends. Germline V gene data show CDR1 as MNHNS and CDR2 as SASEGT. This CDR3 is CASSPGPSNTEAFF. CDR3 bases: TGTGCCAGCAGTCCGGGACCCTCGAACACTGAAGCTTTCTTT.

This sequence joins TRBV6-5 and TRBJ1-1; 8 bases are shared with TRBD1. The CDR3 contains 12 residues. CDR1 and CDR2 from the germline V gene are MNHEY and SVGAGI. Trimming cost V 6 bases and J 5 bases; bases outside gene matches: 2. The CDR3 DNA is TGTGCCAGCAGCCGGACAGGGACTGAAGCTTTCTTT. Translating gives CASSRTGTEAFF.

The V call is TRBV6-6, the J call TRBJ2-1; possibly TRBD1 for D (5 bases). V lost 8 bases, J lost 5 bases, and 16 bases lay in between. Germline V gene data show CDR1 as MNHNY and CDR2 as SVGAGI (reference sequence). This CDR3 region has 14 residues. For the CDR3, the DNA is TGTGCCAGCGGATCTACAGGATACGACAATGAGCAGTTCTTC. It translates to CASGSTGYDNEQFF.

The chain is built from TRBV7-2 and TRBJ2-4, with a weak D call TRBD1 (6 bases). The germline V gene has CDR1 SGHTA and CDR2 FQGNSA. The CDR3 spans 13 residues. Trimming stripped 5 bases from V and 6 bases from J, with 11 bases between. The CDR3 is CASSLEQGNIQYF. DNA for the CDR3: TGTGCCAGCAGCCTCGAACAGGGAAACATTCAGTACTTC.

This clone occurred a few times. V gene TRBV2 combines with J gene TRBJ1-5, with 8 bases identical to TRBD1. Per germline, CDR1 SNHLY and CDR2 FYNNEI. There are 18 residues in the CDR3. V shed 7 bases and J 2 bases; nucleotides not matched to a gene: 16. The CDR3 loop reads CASTSLGPGQVGNQPQHF. CDR3 nucleotide sequence: TGTGCCAGCACCAGTTTAGGCCCGGGACAGGTGGGCAATCAGCCCCAGCATTTT.

The DNA of the CDR3 is TGTGCCAGCGGGGGGGACCGATCCTACAATGAGCAGTTCTTC. This gives the protein CASGGDRSYNEQFF. V gene TRBV2 combines with J gene TRBJ2-1; 7 bases line up with TRBD2. With V trimmed by 8 bases and J by 1 base, 5 bases remained unmatched. The CDR3 has 14 residues. The germline V gene encodes CDR1 SNHLY and CDR2 FYNNEI.

The chain links TRBV7-9 to TRBJ1-2; 8 bases line up with TRBD1. V shed 3 bases and J 3 bases; nucleotides not matched to a gene: 9. The CDR3 is 16 residues long. From germline, CDR1 is SEHNR and CDR2 FQNEAQ (reference sequence). This CDR3 is CASSLVFSGGDYGYTF. In DNA form, the CDR3 reads TGTGCCAGCAGCTTGGTATTCTCAGGGGGCGACTATGGCTACACCTTC.

This clone was picked up one time. The CDR3 DNA sequence: TGTGCCAGCAGTCCCGGGACTAGCGGGAGGAAGACCCAGTACTTC. Translating it yields CASSPGTSGRKTQYF. The chain has TRBV28 and TRBJ2-5, with 15 nucleotides matching TRBD2. V trimming: 5 bases; J trimming: 6 bases; junction bases outside the gene matches: 4. The CDR3 extends over 15 amino acids. Germline loops: CDR1 MDHEN, CDR2 SYDVKM.

This chain uses TRBV5-5 with TRBJ2-7; D is possibly TRBD1 (6 bases). CDR1 and CDR2 from the germline V gene are SGHKS and YYEKEE (reference sequence). Trimming took off 4 bases at V and 3 bases at J, with 17 bases between the two ends. The CDR3 loop spans 15 amino acids. The CDR3 here is CASSPGTRVYYEQYF. CDR3 nucleotides: TGTGCCAGCAGCCCCGGGACACGAGTTTACTACGAGCAGTACTTC.

This chain links TRBV12-5 with TRBJ2-2; D remains unclear. V was cut by 5 bases and J by 1 base, with 5 bases left in between. The CDR3 contains 13 residues. Germline CDR1 reads LGHNT; CDR2 reads FRNRAP. CDR3 loop: CASGVRNTGELFF. For the CDR3, the DNA is TGTGCTAGTGGTGTCAGGAACACCGGGGAGCTGTTTTTT.

The J gene is TRBJ1-2, the V gene TRBV7-3; no clear D gene. The CDR3 is 14 amino acids. Trimming took off 5 bases at V and 3 bases at J, with 13 bases between the two ends. Germline CDR1 is SGHTA and CDR2 is FQGTGA. The CDR3 DNA follows: TGTGCCAGCAGCCTGGCGGGTGAAGACTATGGCTACACCTTC. As protein: CASSLAGEDYGYTF.

The V gene is TRBV2, the J gene TRBJ1-5; maybe TRBD1 (6 bases). There are 16 residues in the CDR3. Germline V lookup: CDR1 SNHLY, CDR2 FYNNEI. Trimming cost V 6 bases and J 4 bases, with 19 bases left between them. CDR3 sequence: CASRGNTGWENQPQHF. The CDR3 coding sequence is TGTGCCAGCAGGGGTAATACAGGGTGGGAAAATCAGCCCCAGCATTTT. Looking up the rest from reference TRBV2 and TRBJ1-5 gives the full variable domain: EPEVTQTPSHQVTQMGQEVILRCVPISNHLYFYWYRQILGQKVEFLVSFYNNEISEKSEIFDDQFSVERPDGSNFTLKIRSTKLEDSAMYFCASRGNTGWENQPQHFGDGTRLSIL.

V is TRBV4-3 and J is TRBJ2-3; TRBD2 matches 10 bases. The ends lost 2 bases at V and 2 bases at J; junction bases unmatched: 1. The CDR3 consists of 15 residues. Germline V CDR1 and CDR2: LGHNA, YSLEER. CDR3 DNA: TGCGCCAGCAGCCAAAGCGGGGGGGCCACAGATACGCAGTATTTT. Amino acid sequence: CASSQSGGATDTQYF.